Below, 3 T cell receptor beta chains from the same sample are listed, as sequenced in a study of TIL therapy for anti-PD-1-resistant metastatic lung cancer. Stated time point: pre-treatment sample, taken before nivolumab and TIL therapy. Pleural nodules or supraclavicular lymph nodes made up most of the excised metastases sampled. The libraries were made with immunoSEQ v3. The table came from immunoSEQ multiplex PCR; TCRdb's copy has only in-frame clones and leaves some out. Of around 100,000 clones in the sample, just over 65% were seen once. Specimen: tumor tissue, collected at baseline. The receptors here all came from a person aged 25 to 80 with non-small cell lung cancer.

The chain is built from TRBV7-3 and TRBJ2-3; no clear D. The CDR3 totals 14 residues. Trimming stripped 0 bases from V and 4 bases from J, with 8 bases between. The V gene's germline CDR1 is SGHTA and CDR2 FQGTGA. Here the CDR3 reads CASSLTPAPDTQYF. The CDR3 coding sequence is TGTGCCAGCAGCTTAACGCCTGCGCCAGATACGCAGTATTTT.

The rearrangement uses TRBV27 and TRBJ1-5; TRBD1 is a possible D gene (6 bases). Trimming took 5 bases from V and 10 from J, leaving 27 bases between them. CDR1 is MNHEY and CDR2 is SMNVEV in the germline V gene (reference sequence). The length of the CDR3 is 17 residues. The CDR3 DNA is TGTGCCAGCAGTCCCGGGACAACCCTTTTGTTGGTCGGTCCCCAGCATTTT. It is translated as CASSPGTTLLLVGPQHF.

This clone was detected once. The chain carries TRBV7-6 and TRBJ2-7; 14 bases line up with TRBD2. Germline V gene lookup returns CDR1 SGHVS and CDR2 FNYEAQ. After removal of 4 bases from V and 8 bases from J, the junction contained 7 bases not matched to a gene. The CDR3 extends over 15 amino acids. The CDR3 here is CASSSGTSGSGKQYF. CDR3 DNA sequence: TGTGCCAGCAGCTCCGGGACTAGCGGGAGCGGGAAGCAGTACTTC.